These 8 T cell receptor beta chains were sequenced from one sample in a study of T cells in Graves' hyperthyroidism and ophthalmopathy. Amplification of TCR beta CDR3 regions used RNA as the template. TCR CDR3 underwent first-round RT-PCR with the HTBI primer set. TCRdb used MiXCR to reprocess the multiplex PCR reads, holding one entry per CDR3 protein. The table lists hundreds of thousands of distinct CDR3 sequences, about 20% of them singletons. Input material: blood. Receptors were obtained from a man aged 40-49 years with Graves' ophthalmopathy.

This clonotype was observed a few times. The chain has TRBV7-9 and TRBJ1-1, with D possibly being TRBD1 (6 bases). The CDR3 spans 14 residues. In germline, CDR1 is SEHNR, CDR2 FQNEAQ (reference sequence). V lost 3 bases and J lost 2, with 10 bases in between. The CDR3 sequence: CASSLGHINTEAFF. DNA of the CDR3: TGTGCCAGCAGCTTGGGACACATCAACACTGAAGCTTTCTTT.

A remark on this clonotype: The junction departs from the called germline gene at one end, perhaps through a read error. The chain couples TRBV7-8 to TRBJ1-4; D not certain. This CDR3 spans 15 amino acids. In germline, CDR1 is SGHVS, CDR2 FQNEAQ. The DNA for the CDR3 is TGTACCAGCAGCTCCCAATTACAGTCGCGAGAAAAACTGTTTTTT. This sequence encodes CTSSSQLQSREKLFF.

The chain's CDR3 is CASTGRGSYSPLHF. In DNA, the CDR3 is TGTGCCAGCACCGGACGGGGGTCGTACTCACCCCTCCACTTT. The J gene is TRBJ1-6, the V gene TRBV6-1; D is perhaps TRBD1 (5 bases). The CDR3 loop spans 14 amino acids. Germline assignment: CDR1 MNHNS and CDR2 SASEGT. The V end was cut by 7 bases, the J end by 10 bases, with 17 bases between.

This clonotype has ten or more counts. The DNA of the CDR3 is TGCAGTGCTAGCGGGACAGGGAACCCCTATGGCTACACCTTC. Protein product: CSASGTGNPYGYTF. The chain links TRBV20-1 to TRBJ1-2; TRBD1 matches 9 bases. Germline CDR1 is DFQATT and CDR2 is SNEGSKA (reference sequence). This CDR3 comprises 14 residues. The V segment lost 3 bases and the J segment 4 bases; nucleotides outside the gene matches: 6.

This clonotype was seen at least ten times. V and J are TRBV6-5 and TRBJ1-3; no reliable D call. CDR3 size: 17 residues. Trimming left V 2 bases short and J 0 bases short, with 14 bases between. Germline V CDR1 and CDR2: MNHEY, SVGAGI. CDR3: CASSYVSNLASGNTIYF. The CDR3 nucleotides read TGTGCCAGCAGTTACGTAAGCAACCTGGCCTCTGGAAACACCATATATTTT.

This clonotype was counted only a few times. Here the CDR3 DNA reads TGCGCCAGCAGCTTGGCAGGGGGCGGCCACGAGCAGTACTTC. Protein product: CASSLAGGGHEQYF. V usage is TRBV5-1 and J usage is TRBJ2-7, with TRBD1 identical over 8 bases. The CDR3 totals 14 residues. Trimming at V came to 0 bases and at J to 5 bases, leaving 4 bases not matched to a gene. Germline values: CDR1 SGHRS, CDR2 YFSETQ.

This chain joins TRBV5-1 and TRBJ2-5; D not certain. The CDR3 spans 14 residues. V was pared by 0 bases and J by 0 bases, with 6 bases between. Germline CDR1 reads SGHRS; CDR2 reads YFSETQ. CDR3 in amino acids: CASSLAGYQETQYF. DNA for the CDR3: TGCGCCAGCAGCTTGGCCGGGTACCAAGAGACCCAGTACTTC. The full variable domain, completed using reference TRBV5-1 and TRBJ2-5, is KAGVTQTPRYLIKTRGQQVTLSCSPISGHRSVSWYQQTPGQGLQFLFEYFSETQRNKGNFPGRFSGRQFSNSRSEMNVSTLELGDSALYLCASSLAGYQETQYFGPGTRLLVL.

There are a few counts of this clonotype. The CDR3 loop is CASSPWTEAYEQYF. In DNA form, the CDR3 reads TGCGCCAGCAGCCCCTGGACAGAAGCCTACGAGCAGTACTTC. The chain couples TRBV5-1 to TRBJ2-7, with a possible D match to TRBD1 (6 bases). The CDR3 has 14 residues. V lost 4 bases, J lost 2 bases, and 13 bases lay in between. The germline CDR1 and CDR2 sequences are SGHRS and YFSETQ.